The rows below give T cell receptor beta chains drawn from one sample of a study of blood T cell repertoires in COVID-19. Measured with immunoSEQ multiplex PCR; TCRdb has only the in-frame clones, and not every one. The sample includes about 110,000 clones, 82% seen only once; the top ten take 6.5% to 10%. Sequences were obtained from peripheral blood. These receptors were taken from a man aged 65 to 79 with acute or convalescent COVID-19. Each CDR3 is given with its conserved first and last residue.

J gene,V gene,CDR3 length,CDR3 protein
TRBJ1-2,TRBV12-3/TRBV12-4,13,CASSLGTGVGYTF
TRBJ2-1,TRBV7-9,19,CASSTPSILLAGGWHEQFF
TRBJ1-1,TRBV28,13,CATRLSMNTEAFF
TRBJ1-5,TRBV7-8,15,CASSSDSQGSQPQHF
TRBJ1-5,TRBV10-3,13,CAIKDRGEQPQHF
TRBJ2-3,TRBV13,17,CASSLRPGTGLPDTQYF
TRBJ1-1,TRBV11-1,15,CASSLEGLANTEAFF
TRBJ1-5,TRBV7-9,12,CASSIRGQPQHF
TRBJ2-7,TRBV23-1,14,CASIRCSPLYEQYF
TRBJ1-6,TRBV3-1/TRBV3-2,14,CASSHWGLNSPLHF
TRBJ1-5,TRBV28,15,CASGGGKLGNQPQHF
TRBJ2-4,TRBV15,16,CATSRDVAGLKNIQYF
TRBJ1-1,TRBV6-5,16,CASSSEGASINTEAFF
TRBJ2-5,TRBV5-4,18,CASSRGGTGAARGETQYF
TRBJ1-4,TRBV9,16,CASSATQQGVREKLFF
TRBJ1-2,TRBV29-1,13,CSARPQSGYGYTF
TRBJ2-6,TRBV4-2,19,CASSQEFRLRSSGANVLTF
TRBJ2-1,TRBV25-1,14,CASSAQTSGVEQFF
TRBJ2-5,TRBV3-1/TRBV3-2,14,CASSQDASGRWEYF
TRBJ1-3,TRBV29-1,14,CSVASGGGGNTIYF
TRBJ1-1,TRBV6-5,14,CASRPAGGLTQAFF
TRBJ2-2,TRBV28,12,CASSPLAGELFF
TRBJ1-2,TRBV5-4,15,CASIPGTPGNYGYTF
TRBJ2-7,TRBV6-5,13,CASSYSTGMEQYF
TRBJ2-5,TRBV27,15,CASSPLRALQETQYF
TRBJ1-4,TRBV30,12,CAWGQRNEKLFF
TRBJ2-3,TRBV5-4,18,CASSLFGSGASSTDTQYF
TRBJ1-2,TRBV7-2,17,CASSLGGTGYQSYGYTF
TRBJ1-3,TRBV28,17,CASSHGTGGYSGNTIYF
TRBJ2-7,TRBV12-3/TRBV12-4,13,CASSRGLAYEQYF
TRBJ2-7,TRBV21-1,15,CASSKNNRGTYEQYF
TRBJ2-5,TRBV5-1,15,CASSLAGGSGETQYF
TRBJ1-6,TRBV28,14,CASQGTLRDSPLHF
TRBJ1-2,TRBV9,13,CASSVVQEYGYTF
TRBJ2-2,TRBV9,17,CASRPNLAGGRTGELFF
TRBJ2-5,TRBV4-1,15,CASSQTAGYGETQYF
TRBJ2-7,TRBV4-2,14,CASSLGPGGNEQYF
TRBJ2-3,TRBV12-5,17,CASGLVHERGVADTQYF
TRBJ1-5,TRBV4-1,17,CASSQGGQAYSNQPQHF
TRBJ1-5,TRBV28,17,CASSPGTVPDSNQPQHF
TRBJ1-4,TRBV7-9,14,CASSWRATNEKLFF
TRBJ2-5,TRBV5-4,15,CASGSRTSGQETQYF
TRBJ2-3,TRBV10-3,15,CATTRTSGFLDTQYF
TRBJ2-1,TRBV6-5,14,CASRGGQGAYEQFF
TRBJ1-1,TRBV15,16,CATSRNAQAGNTEAFF
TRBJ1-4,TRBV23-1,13,CASGPCPNEKLFF
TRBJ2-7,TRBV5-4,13,CASHSRQDYEQYF
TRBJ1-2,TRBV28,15,CAIVPGQGHLAGYTF
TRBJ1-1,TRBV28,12,CASSPNRVYAFF
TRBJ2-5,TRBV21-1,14,CASSKVAAGETQYF
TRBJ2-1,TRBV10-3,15,CAIALGPGQGNEQFF
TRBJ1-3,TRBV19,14,CASMGDSSGNTIYF
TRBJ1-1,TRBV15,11,CATRGTLEAFF
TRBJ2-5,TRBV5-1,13,CASSLTGSETQYF
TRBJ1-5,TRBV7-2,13,CASSLEGSKPQHF